This T cell receptor (beta chain) originates from a study of cytomegalovirus exposure and HLA in healthy donors (dated by TCRdb to about 2017). A note on the overall study: An earlier analysis of roughly 500 of the donors reported more than 250 Gb of sequence data and more than 90 million unique TCR beta sequences from about 180 million T cells. In a later analysis, previously published TCR beta repertoires from 666 donors were re-analyzed and high-resolution HLA genotyping was added so that TCR occurrence patterns could be studied. Along with the roughly 670-subject first cohort, a separate validation cohort of around 120 different subjects was used. The study profiled the T cell repertoires of some 610 subjects by immunosequencing and related them to cytomegalovirus serostatus. All discovery cohort repertoires had been generated on a single sequencing platform. An early release that covered more than 550 HLA-typed donors contained around 330 gigabases of sequencing data and tens of millions of unique TCR sequences. The genetic ancestry cluster associated with self-reported Caucasian donors included about 81% of the roughly 390 genotyped donors. On average, around 240,000 unique TCR beta nucleotide sequences were sequenced per donor among fewer than 500 genotyped donors of the cohort, with roughly 19% of those sequences being non-productive. A later genetic analysis used genome-wide SNP genotypes for about three fifths of the 666 donors, treating that subset as a discovery cohort. About five DR-DQ haplotypes were handled as single units for association and clustering, since linkage in the cohort was strong. The study aimed to test whether cataloging public T cell receptors could reveal signatures of past pathogen exposure. The later analysis used no new phenotypic data to find candidate immune exposures, relying instead on TCR beta sequences and their occurrence across donors. HLA typing covered class I and class II loci at four-digit resolution. To predict cytomegalovirus infection status, the study combined high-throughput TCR immunosequencing, statistical association of individual TCRs with disease status, and machine learning. The number of donors typed differed by locus, with roughly 629-640 for A, B, C, DRB1 and DQB1, roughly 520 for DQA1, 600 to 610 for DPA1, and under 490 for DPB1. Donor age, sex, ethnicity and CMV serostatus were compiled together with the repertoire data. In an earlier analysis of several hundred of the donors, high-throughput TCR beta sequencing was used to judge whether each TCR beta V gene segment behaved as functional or pseudogenic.

In total, over 600 healthy bone marrow donors made up the cohort. At the time of sampling, all cohort members were nominally healthy, though unrecorded immune exposures were likely present. The donor was CMV seropositive and belonged to the group of about 290 seropositive cohort members. A peripheral blood sample was collected from each donor, and TCR beta sequencing was performed on peripheral blood mononuclear cells. The Qiagen DNeasy Blood Extraction Kit was used to extract genomic DNA from the blood cell samples. The library was built by means of the immunoSEQ multiplex PCR assay. The multiplex PCR relied on a mix of 60 forward primers for TCR Vbeta segments and 13 reverse primers for TCR Jbeta segments. The CDR3 region of rearranged TCR beta genes was amplified from genomic DNA with a multiplex PCR assay. The Illumina HiSeq System was used to sequence the amplified TCR beta libraries as 87-base-pair reads. In the source study's methods: A later analysis counted about 80 million unique TCR beta chains across the 700 or so repertoires, and roughly 11 million of these chains were shared by at least two donors. Raw reads were error-corrected and collapsed into unique sequences by a nearest-neighbor algorithm in which closely related sequences were merged to remove PCR and sequencing errors. V, D and J gene segments were assigned by aligning CDR3 sequences to IMGT reference sequences. For a sequence to be retained, a match of at least six nucleotides was required to both a V gene segment and a J gene segment. Rearrangements were classified as productive when the CDR3 lacked stop codons and remained in frame with V and J, and all other rearrangements were classified as non-productive. Following IMGT convention, CDR3 was defined as the stretch from the second conserved V-encoded cysteine up to the conserved J-encoded phenylalanine. The earlier analysis of approximately 590 of the donors excluded any sequence lacking an unambiguous match to a single V gene segment. In an earlier analysis of some 590 of the donors, V segments were called functional above 56.7% productive rearrangements and were called segregating when the between-donor standard deviation exceeded 5%. A statistical classification framework was built to diagnose cytomegalovirus status from the catalog of TCR beta chain sequences. A later analysis assigned V and J genes by comparing TCR nucleotide sequences with IMGT/GENE-DB human TR gene sequences. The TCRdist pipeline was used in a later analysis to assign CDR3 sequences and most-parsimonious VDJ recombination scenarios. In a later analysis, each TCR beta chain was defined by its CDR3 amino acid sequence together with its V-gene family, and reads without a unique V-gene family were excluded. In a later analysis, 450 to 600 highly shared, low-generation-probability nucleotide sequences were removed to address suspected cross-contamination and a sequencing artifact. For each public chain, a later analysis derived a clonal expansion index from normalized ranks of inferred template counts within each repertoire. In a later analysis, generation probabilities were computed using a VDJ recombination model fitted to out-of-frame rearrangements, and the results were checked against IGoR. Hypergeometric tests were used in a later analysis to score TCR-TCR, TCR-HLA and TCR-CMV co-occurrence, with a repertoire-size bias correction applied to the TCR pairs. A later analysis estimated false discovery rates by permuting HLA or CMV assignments 20 times. A later analysis grouped co-occurring TCRs with DBSCAN, adding TCRdist sequence similarity when clustering within HLA-allele-positive subsets. Repertoires with fewer than 30,000 or more than 120,000 public chains were left out of co-occurrence clustering, as were a handful of repertoires with anomalous nucleotide sharing. The immuneACCESS repertoire file appears here via TCRdb, limited to in-frame rearrangements. These files lack a portion of the clones; in checked studies, under half of the deficit traces to unresolved V genes, and the cause of the others is not known. For V, J and clone size, that table is used; D and trimming come from the DNA. This sample gives 100,000 to 150,000 clones in total; more than 65% of them show up just once. The ten largest account for 2% to 3% of the sample.

What the work shows at the level of the full study, not this receptor alone: Some IMGT-functional V segments, including TRBV6-2 and TRBV6-3, could not be told apart with the 87-base-pair reads, so those segments were excluded. Only TCR beta chains were sequenced in this cohort, and the absence of alpha or paired-chain data limited detectable features. A further reported finding was that TCR beta sequences accurately predicted the HLA-A and HLA-B alleles for most subjects in the first cohort. Broadly in line with IMGT annotations, most TCR beta V segments showed up in productive rearrangements about 90% or about 30% of the time in an earlier analysis of several hundred of the donors. Because some donors lacked HLA typing at each locus, the association tests relied only on the typed subset. The classifier was reported to diagnose cytomegalovirus status with high specificity and sensitivity in both the original and validation cohorts. Because counts were too low, seventeen rarely observed V segments, including chromosome 9 orphons, were excluded from the earlier analysis of 500 to 700 of the donors. A cluster of highly shared sequence variants was judged likely to represent a technical artifact of the sequencing pipeline. The only immune exposure information available for the cohort was CMV serostatus. Sequencing depth was assumed to be roughly uniform across donors in the presence/absence analyses, though that assumption may not hold. Three of the identified cytomegalovirus-associated TCR beta chains were confirmed in vitro to be specific for cytomegalovirus antigens. When HLA alleles, especially DR and DQ, strongly co-occurred, TCR associations were difficult to assign to individual alleles. In a later analysis, several top co-occurrence clusters were reported to appear linked to parvovirus B19, influenza, CMV and Epstein-Barr virus. In a later genetic analysis, fewer N-insertions in productive TCRs were reported among donors in an Asian-associated ancestry cluster than the 666-donor mean. Specific HLA alleles were associated with over 15,000 TCR beta sequences at a false discovery rate of 0.05 in a later analysis. In the study, approximately 160 TCR beta chains were listed as associated with cytomegalovirus. A later analysis found that HLA-associated TCR beta chains were more clonally expanded and had lower generation probabilities than equally common non-associated chains. According to a later analysis, TCR association rates differed among HLA loci, with DRB1 alleles showing the most associated TCRs and HLA-C alleles showing the fewest. Across donors, most TCR sequences were observed very rarely, whereas some public TCRs were present in many individuals. Linkage disequilibrium might explain the correlated functional status among segregating V segments, but an unknown experimental factor could not be ruled out. A later genetic analysis associated a missense DCLRE1C variant with V-gene and J-gene trimming of TCR beta chains, and an independent cohort replicated the association. It was suggested by the authors that the approach could potentially be generalized to other disease states and immunological phenotypes. Most CMV-associated TCR beta chains appeared to be HLA-restricted in a later analysis, and the HLA associations seemed to be driven largely by CMV exposure.

At the junction V is shortened by 6 bases and J by 4 bases; bases outside the gene matches: 9. Including cysteine and phenylalanine, the CDR3 has 15 amino acids. Only CDR3 DNA remains: 45 bases, in frame from the first base. The germline V gene sets CDR1 to MNHEY and CDR2 to SVGAGI. A word on this clone: Its binding antigen is unknown. No per-base quality is available; no much larger clone lies one base away.

The rearrangement combines TRBV6-5 with TRBJ1-3; 7 central bases correspond to TRBD1. Sequencing was done on a sample of PBMCs. The TCR sequence derives from a woman in her sixties or seventies in good health and CMV-seropositive. The sequence in DNA is TGTGCCAGCAGGCCTCCAGGGGGTGCAGGAAACACCATATATTTT. The encoded protein is CASRPPGGAGNTIYF.